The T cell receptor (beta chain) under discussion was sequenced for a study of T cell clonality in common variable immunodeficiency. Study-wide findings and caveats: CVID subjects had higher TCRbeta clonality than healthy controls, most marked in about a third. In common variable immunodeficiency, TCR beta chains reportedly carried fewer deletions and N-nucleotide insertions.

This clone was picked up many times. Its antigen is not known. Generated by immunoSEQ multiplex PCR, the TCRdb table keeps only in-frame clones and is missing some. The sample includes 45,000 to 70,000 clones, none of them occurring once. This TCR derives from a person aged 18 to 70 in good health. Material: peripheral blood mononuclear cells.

The CDR3 spells CASRFNRDSQETQYF. CDR3 bases read: TGTGCCAGTAGGTTCAACCGGGACAGCCAAGAGACC. The chain employs TRBV19 and TRBJ2-5; 7 nucleotides line up with TRBD1. The read comes to an end 3 residues before the CDR3 does, leaving the germline J gene to fill in the end. CDR1 LNHDA and CDR2 SQIVND come from the germline V gene (reference sequence). The CDR3 is made up of 15 amino acids. The V segment lost 6 bases and the J segment 1 base; nucleotides outside the gene matches: 8. Looking up the rest from reference TRBV19 and TRBJ2-5 gives the full variable domain: DGGITQSPKYLFRKEGQNVTLSCEQNLNHDAMYWYRQDPGQGLRLIYYSQIVNDFQKGDIAEGYSVSREKKESFPLTVTSAQKNPTAFYLCASRFNRDSQETQYFGPGTRLLVL.